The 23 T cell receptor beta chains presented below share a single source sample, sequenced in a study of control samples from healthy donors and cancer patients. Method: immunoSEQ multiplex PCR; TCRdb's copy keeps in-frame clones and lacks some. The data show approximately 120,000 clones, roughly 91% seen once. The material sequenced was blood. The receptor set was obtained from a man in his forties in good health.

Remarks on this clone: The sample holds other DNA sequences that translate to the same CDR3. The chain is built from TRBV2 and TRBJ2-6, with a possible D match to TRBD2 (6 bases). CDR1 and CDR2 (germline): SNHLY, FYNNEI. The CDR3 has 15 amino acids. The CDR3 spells CGGAGSSSGANVLTF. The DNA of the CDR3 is TGTGGAGGGGCGGGGTCGAGCTCTGGGGCCAACGTCCTGACTTTC.

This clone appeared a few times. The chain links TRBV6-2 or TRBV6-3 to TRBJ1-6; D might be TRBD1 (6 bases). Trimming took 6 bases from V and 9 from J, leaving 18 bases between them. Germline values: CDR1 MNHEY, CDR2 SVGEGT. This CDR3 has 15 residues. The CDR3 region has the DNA TGTGCCAGCAGCAGCCCGACAGGTTTTGGTTCACCCCTCCACTTT. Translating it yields CASSSPTGFGSPLHF.

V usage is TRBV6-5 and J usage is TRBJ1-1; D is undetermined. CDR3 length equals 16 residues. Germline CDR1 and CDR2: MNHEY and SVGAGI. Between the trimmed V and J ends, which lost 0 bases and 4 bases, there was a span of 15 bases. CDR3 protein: CASSYSKAAPTTEAFF. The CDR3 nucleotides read TGTGCCAGCAGTTACTCGAAGGCGGCTCCGACCACTGAAGCTTTCTTT.

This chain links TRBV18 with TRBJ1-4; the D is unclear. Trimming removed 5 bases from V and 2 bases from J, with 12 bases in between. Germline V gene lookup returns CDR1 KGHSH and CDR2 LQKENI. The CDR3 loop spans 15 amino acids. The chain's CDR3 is CASSSSVGTNEKLFF. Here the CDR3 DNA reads TGTGCCAGCTCATCCTCAGTGGGTACTAATGAAAAACTGTTTTTT.

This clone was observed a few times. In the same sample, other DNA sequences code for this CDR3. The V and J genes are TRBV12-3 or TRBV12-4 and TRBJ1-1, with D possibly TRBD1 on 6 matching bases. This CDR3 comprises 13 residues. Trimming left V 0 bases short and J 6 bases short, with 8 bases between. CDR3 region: CASSLARGAEAFF. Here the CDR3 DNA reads TGTGCCAGCAGTTTAGCGAGGGGGGCTGAAGCTTTCTTT.

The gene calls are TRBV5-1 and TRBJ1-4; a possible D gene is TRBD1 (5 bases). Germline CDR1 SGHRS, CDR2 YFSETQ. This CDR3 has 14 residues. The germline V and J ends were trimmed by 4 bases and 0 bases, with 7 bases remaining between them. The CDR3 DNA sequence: TGCGCCAGCAGCGTGACAGCAACTAATGAAAAACTGTTTTTT. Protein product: CASSVTATNEKLFF. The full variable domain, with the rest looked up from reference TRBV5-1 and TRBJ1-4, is KAGVTQTPRYLIKTRGQQVTLSCSPISGHRSVSWYQQTPGQGLQFLFEYFSETQRNKGNFPGRFSGRQFSNSRSEMNVSTLELGDSALYLCASSVTATNEKLFFGSGTQLSVL.

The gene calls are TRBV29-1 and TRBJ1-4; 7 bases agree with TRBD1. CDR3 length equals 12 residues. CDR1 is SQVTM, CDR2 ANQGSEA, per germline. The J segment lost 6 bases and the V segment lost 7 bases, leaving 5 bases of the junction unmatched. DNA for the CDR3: TGCAGCGGCAGGGGGAAGGATGAAAAACTGTTTTTT. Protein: CSGRGKDEKLFF.

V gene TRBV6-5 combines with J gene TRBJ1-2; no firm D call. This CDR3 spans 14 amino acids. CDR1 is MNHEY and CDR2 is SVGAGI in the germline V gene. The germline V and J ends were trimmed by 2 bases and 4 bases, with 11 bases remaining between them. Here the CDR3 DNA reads TGTGCCAGCAGTTACGGAGGGAGCAGCTATGGCTACACCTTC. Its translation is CASSYGGSSYGYTF.

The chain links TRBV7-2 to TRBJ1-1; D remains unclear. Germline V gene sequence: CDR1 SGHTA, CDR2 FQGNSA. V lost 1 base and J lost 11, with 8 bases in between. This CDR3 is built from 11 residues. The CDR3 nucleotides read TGTGCCAGCAGCTTAGATTGGACGGCTTTCTTT. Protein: CASSLDWTAFF. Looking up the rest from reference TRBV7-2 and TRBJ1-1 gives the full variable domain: GAGVSQSPSNKVTEKGKDVELRCDPISGHTALYWYRQSLGQGLEFLIYFQGNSAPDKSGLPSDRFSAERTGGSVSTLTIQRTQQEDSAVYLCASSLDWTAFFGQGTRLTVV.

The CDR3 spells CASSLVGVETQYF. The DNA for the CDR3 is TGTGCCAGCAGCCTAGTGGGGGTTGAGACCCAGTACTTC. The rearrangement joins TRBV7-2 to TRBJ2-5, with D perhaps TRBD1 or TRBD2 (5 bases each). V lost 5 bases and J 5 bases, leaving 12 bases between the germline ends. Looked up from germline, CDR1 is SGHTA and CDR2 is FQGNSA. The CDR3 covers 13 residues.

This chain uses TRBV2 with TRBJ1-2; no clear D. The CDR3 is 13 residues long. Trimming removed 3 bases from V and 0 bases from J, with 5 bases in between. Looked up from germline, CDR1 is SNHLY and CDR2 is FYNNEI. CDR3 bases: TGTGCCAGCAGTGATCAGTCTAACTATGGCTACACCTTC. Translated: CASSDQSNYGYTF. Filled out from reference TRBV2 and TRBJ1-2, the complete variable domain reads EPEVTQTPSHQVTQMGQEVILRCVPISNHLYFYWYRQILGQKVEFLVSFYNNEISEKSEIFDDQFSVERPDGSNFTLKIRSTKLEDSAMYFCASSDQSNYGYTFGSGTRLTVV.

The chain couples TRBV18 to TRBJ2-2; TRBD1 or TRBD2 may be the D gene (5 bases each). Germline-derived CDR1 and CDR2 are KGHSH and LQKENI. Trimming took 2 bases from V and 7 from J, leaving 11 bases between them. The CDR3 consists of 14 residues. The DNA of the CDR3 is TGTGCCAGCTCACCAGGGGGATCGGTCGGGGAGCTGTTTTTT. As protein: CASSPGGSVGELFF.

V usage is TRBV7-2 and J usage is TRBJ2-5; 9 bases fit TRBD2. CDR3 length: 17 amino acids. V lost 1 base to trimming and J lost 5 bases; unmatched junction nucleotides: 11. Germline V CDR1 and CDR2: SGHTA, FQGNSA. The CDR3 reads CASSLGGGAGGPETQYF. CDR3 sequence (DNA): TGTGCCAGCAGCTTAGGAGGGGGCGCGGGGGGGCCGGAGACCCAGTACTTC. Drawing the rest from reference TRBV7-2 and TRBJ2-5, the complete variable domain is GAGVSQSPSNKVTEKGKDVELRCDPISGHTALYWYRQSLGQGLEFLIYFQGNSAPDKSGLPSDRFSAERTGGSVSTLTIQRTQQEDSAVYLCASSLGGGAGGPETQYFGPGTRLLVL.

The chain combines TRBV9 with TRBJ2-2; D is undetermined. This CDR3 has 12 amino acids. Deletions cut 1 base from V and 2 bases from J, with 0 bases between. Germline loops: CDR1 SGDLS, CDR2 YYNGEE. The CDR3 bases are TGTGCCAGCAGCGTAAACACCGGGGAGCTGTTTTTT. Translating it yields CASSVNTGELFF.

The CDR3 DNA follows: TGTGCCAGTAGTACTCGGACTAGCGGAACCTACGAGCAGTACTTC. This gives the protein CASSTRTSGTYEQYF. The J gene is TRBJ2-7, the V gene TRBV19, with TRBD2 matching 10 bases. Per the germline V gene, CDR1 is LNHDA and CDR2 is SQIVND (reference sequence). V shed 4 bases and J 2 bases; nucleotides not matched to a gene: 5. There are 15 residues in the CDR3.

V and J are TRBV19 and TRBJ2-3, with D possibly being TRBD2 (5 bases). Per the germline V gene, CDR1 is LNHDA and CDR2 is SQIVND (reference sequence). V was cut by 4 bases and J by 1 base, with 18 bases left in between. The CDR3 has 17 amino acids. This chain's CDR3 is CASSRQASGEGTDTQYF. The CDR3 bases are TGTGCCAGTAGTAGGCAGGCGTCCGGGGAAGGCACAGATACGCAGTATTTT. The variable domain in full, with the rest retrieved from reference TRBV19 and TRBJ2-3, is DGGITQSPKYLFRKEGQNVTLSCEQNLNHDAMYWYRQDPGQGLRLIYYSQIVNDFQKGDIAEGYSVSREKKESFPLTVTSAQKNPTAFYLCASSRQASGEGTDTQYFGPGTRLTVL.

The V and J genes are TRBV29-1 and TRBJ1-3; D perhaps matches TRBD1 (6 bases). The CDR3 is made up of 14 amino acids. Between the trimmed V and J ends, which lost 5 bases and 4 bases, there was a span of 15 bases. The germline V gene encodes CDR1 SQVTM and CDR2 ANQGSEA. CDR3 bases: TGCAGCGTTACAGGGTTCTTCGGCGGAAACACCATATATTTT. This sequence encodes CSVTGFFGGNTIYF. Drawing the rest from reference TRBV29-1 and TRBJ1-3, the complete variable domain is SAVISQKPSRDICQRGTSLTIQCQVDSQVTMMFWYRQQPGQSLTLIATANQGSEATYESGFVIDKFPISRPNLTFSTLTVSNMSPEDSSIYLCSVTGFFGGNTIYFGEGSWLTVV.

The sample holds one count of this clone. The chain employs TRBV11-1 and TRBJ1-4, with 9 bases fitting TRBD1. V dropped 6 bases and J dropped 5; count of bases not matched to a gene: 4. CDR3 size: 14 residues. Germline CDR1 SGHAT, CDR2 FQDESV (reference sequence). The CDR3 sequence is CASRSGTGNEKLFF. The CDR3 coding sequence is TGTGCCAGCAGATCCGGGACAGGGAATGAAAAACTGTTTTTT.

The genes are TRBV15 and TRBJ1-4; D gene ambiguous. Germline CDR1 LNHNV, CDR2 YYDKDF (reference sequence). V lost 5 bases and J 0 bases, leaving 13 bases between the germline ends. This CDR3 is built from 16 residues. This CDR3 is CATSLERRATNEKLFF. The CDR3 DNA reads TGTGCCACCAGCCTAGAGAGGAGGGCAACTAATGAAAAACTGTTTTTT. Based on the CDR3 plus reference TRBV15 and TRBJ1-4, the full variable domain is DAMVIQNPRYQVTQFGKPVTLSCSQTLNHNVMYWYQQKSSQAPKLLFHYYDKDFNNEADTPDNFQSRRPNTSFCFLDIRSPGLGDTAMYLCATSLERRATNEKLFFGSGTQLSVL.

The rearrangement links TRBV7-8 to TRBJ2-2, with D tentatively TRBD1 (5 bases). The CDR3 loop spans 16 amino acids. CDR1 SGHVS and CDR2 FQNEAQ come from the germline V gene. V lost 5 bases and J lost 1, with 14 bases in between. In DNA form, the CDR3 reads TGTGCCAGCAGCCCCACCCCCACAGGGAACACCGGGGAGCTGTTTTTT. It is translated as CASSPTPTGNTGELFF.

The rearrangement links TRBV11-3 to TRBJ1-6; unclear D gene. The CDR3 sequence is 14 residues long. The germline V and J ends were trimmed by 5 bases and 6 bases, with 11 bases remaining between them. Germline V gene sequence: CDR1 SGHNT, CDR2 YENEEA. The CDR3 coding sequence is TGTGCCAGCAGCGCCCGGATCAGTAATTCACCCCTCCACTTT. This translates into CASSARISNSPLHF.

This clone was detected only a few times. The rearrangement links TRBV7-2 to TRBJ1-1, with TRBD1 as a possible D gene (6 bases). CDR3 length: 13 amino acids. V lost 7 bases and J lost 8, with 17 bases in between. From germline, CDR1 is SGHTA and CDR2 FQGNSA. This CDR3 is CASTFGGRKEAFF. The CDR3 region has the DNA TGTGCCAGCACCTTTGGGGGGCGAAAGGAAGCTTTCTTT. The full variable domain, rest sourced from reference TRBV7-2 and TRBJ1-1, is GAGVSQSPSNKVTEKGKDVELRCDPISGHTALYWYRQSLGQGLEFLIYFQGNSAPDKSGLPSDRFSAERTGGSVSTLTIQRTQQEDSAVYLCASTFGGRKEAFFGQGTRLTVV.

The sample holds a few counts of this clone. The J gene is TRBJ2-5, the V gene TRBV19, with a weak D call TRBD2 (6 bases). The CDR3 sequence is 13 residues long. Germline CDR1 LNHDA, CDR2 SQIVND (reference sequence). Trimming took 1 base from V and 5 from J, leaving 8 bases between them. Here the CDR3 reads CASSIVGGETQYF. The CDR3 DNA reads TGTGCCAGTAGTATAGTTGGGGGGGAGACCCAGTACTTC.